A single T cell receptor (beta chain) is shown here with its context. Its antigen remains undetermined. No much larger clone exists at a distance of one base, and base qualities are not known. Here V drops 5 bases and J drops 4 bases, and the junction holds 3 bases not matched to any gene. CDR3 length: 14 amino acids, cysteine to phenylalanine. This entry keeps only the CDR3 DNA: 42 bases, framed from base 1. CDR1 and CDR2 are read off the germline V gene (reference sequence) as SEHNR and FQNEAQ. This entry is derived from a study of T cell clones after liver transplantation (dated by TCRdb to the late 2010s). As for the study more broadly: Samples were obtained from ITN030ST, a randomized trial in which withdrawal of immunosuppression was attempted within 2 years of liver transplantation. Blood samples were taken pre-transplant, pre-randomization before withdrawal, and post-randomization after full withdrawal or failed withdrawal. Tolerance was defined as complete immunosuppression withdrawal for at least one year with no rise in liver enzymes beyond twice the upper limit of normal. Three of the eight recipients were HCV-positive; the others were transplanted for non-autoimmune, non-viral indications. Subjects received no induction therapy and standard immunosuppression until randomization at 12-24 months post-transplant. As an antigen-independent comparator for donor-reactive sequences, third party-reactive TCRbeta sequences were also identified from pre-transplant MLRs. Donor-reactive T cell clones were identified by TCRbeta sequencing following a pre-transplant mixed lymphocyte reaction and were subsequently tracked in post-transplant blood. The studied cohort comprised 8 liver transplant recipients, 3 classified as tolerant and 5 as non-tolerant. Beyond this particular receptor, the publication reports: In most of the 8 subjects, regardless of tolerance or HCV status, circulating donor-reactive CD4 TCRbeta sequences dropped significantly post-transplant. The conclusions were preliminary, being limited by small, heterogeneous patient numbers and by non-standardized post-transplant time points. When repertoire turnover was accounted for, significantly reduced detection of donor-reactive sequences was found in 7 of 8 subjects for CD4 and in 8 of 8 subjects for CD8. A greater decline was seen for donor-reactive sequences than for third party-reactive sequences, suggesting partial antigen-specific deletion unrelated to withdrawal success. Low numbers of available donor cells limited the measurable donor-reactive repertoire in a couple of subjects. Without allograft tissue specimens, donor-reactive T cells may have migrated into the graft rather than being deleted.

The time point label on this specimen signifies: pre-transplant. Thawed unstimulated PBMCs were stained for CD3, CD4 and CD8 and FACS-sorted into CD3+CD4+ and CD3+CD8+ populations. All 8 studied subjects were randomized to immunosuppression withdrawal. Genomic DNA was isolated with the Qiagen DNeasy Blood and Tissue Kit. Frozen genomic DNA underwent high-throughput TCRbeta CDR3 sequencing by immunoSEQ, including PCR amplification, mapping, bias correction and internal controls. The study's own analysis went as follows. Only productive rearrangements were retained, and each unique TCRbeta sequence was defined by its CDR3 nucleotide sequence together with its V and J gene. Donor-reactive sequences required at least 5-fold expansion in CFSE-low cells versus unstimulated pre-transplant cells and at least 0.01% frequency. Per-subject minimum frequency thresholds, based on the lowest-template unstimulated sample, ensured at least 90% detection power. Jensen-Shannon divergence between the top 1000 TCRbeta sequences post- versus pre-transplant served as the measure of repertoire turnover. Two-sided Fisher's exact tests were used to test for changes in how often donor-reactive sequences were detected. The table comes from immuneACCESS by way of TCRdb, which keeps in-frame sequences with V and J called. Part of the clones is missing from these tables; in studies checked, under half for an unresolved V gene and the rest for unknown reasons. The V and J calls and the clone size are those of that table, but D and trimming were determined from the DNA. This sample gives around 20,000 clones in total; 80% to 90% of them show up just once. The top ten clones comprise over 10% of the sample.

The sequencing here drew on CD8+ T cells from blood, taken before liver transplant. The receptor was derived from a human donor who received a liver transplant. The chain uses TRBV7-9 and TRBJ2-2; the central 8 bases match TRBD2. The CDR3 has the sequence CASSPGTSTGELFF. The nucleotides are TGTGCCAGCAGCCCGGGGACTAGCACCGGGGAGCTGTTTTTT.